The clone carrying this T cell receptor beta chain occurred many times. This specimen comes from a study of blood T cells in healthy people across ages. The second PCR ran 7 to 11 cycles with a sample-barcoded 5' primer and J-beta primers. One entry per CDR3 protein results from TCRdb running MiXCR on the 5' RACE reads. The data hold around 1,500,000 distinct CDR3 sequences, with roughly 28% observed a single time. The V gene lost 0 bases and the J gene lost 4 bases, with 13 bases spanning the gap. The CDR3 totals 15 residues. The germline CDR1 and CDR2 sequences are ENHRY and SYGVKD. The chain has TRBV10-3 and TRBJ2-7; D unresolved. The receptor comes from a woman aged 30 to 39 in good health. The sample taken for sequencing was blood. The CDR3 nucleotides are TGTGCCATCAGTGAGTCTGTTGGGCCGATTTACGAGCAGTACTTC. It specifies CAISESVGPIYEQYF.